Listed below are T cell receptor beta chains from one sample, sequenced in a study of T-cell memory formation after mild COVID-19. A single record per CDR3 protein comes from TCRdb applying MiXCR to the 5' RACE reads. The sample lists 150,000 or so distinct CDR3 sequences, 11% occurring once. Sequencing was carried out using PBMCs or a T cell subset sorted from them (not recorded which). These receptors were collected from a man between 18 and 29 years old who had mild COVID-19 (a few samples of this study predate the infection). Cell type and time point are not known. CDR3s include the opening cysteine and the closing phenylalanine or tryptophan. The D gene is left open where the match is weak. For some rows the clone size is stated as once, few or many, or as a class when expanded; others skip it.

abundance: few
j_gene: TRBJ2-4
d_gene: -
v_gene: TRBV5-4
CDR3nt: TGTGCCAGCAGCTTTAGGGGCATTCAGTACTTC
CDR3aa: CASSFRGIQYF

abundance: many
j_gene: TRBJ2-5
d_gene: -
v_gene: TRBV7-2
CDR3nt: TGTGCCAGCAGCTTAGCGGCAGGGGAGACCCAGTACTTC
CDR3aa: CASSLAAGETQYF

abundance: -
j_gene: TRBJ2-1
d_gene: TRBD1
v_gene: TRBV7-9
CDR3nt: TGTGCCAGCAGCGATGGGACGACAGGGACGAGTTCCTACAATGAGCAGTTCTTC
CDR3aa: CASSDGTTGTSSYNEQFF

abundance: -
j_gene: TRBJ1-1
d_gene: -
v_gene: TRBV5-1
CDR3nt: TGCGCCAGCAGCGAACAGGCGAACACTGAAGCTTTCTTT
CDR3aa: CASSEQANTEAFF

abundance: few
j_gene: TRBJ1-6
d_gene: -
v_gene: TRBV27
CDR3nt: TGTGCCAGCAGTTTATCGAACAGGGTGTATTCACCCCTCCACTTT
CDR3aa: CASSLSNRVYSPLHF

abundance: few
j_gene: TRBJ2-7
d_gene: TRBD1
v_gene: TRBV18
CDR3nt: TGTGCCAGCTCACCCCCCGGGACAGGGGGCCACGAGCAGTACTTC
CDR3aa: CASSPPGTGGHEQYF

abundance: -
j_gene: TRBJ1-2
d_gene: -
v_gene: TRBV5-1
CDR3nt: TGCGCCAGCAGCTCAGGGACGGAGAACTATGGCTACACCTTC
CDR3aa: CASSSGTENYGYTF

abundance: few
j_gene: TRBJ1-1
d_gene: -
v_gene: TRBV18
CDR3nt: TGTGCCAGCTCACCACCCTACGCAGGGAACCCTGAAGCTTTCTTT
CDR3aa: CASSPPYAGNPEAFF

abundance: -
j_gene: TRBJ1-2
d_gene: -
v_gene: TRBV24-1
CDR3nt: TGTGCCACCAGTGCCGAGGAGTATGGCTACACCTTC
CDR3aa: CATSAEEYGYTF

abundance: -
j_gene: TRBJ1-4
d_gene: TRBD1
v_gene: TRBV7-6
CDR3nt: TGTGCCAGCAGCTTCGTCACAGGGGTTAATGAAAAACTGTTTTTT
CDR3aa: CASSFVTGVNEKLFF

abundance: few
j_gene: TRBJ2-1
d_gene: -
v_gene: TRBV10-3
CDR3nt: TGTGCCATCAGTGAGTCCAGCGCGGCCAGTCACAATGAGCAGTTCTTC
CDR3aa: CAISESSAASHNEQFF

abundance: -
j_gene: TRBJ1-1
d_gene: -
v_gene: TRBV12-3/TRBV12-4
CDR3nt: TGTGCCAGCAGCTGGGGTTTGAGCACTGAAGCTTTCTTT
CDR3aa: CASSWGLSTEAFF

abundance: -
j_gene: TRBJ2-7
d_gene: TRBD2
v_gene: TRBV7-9
CDR3nt: TGTGCCAGCAGCCTAGCGGGGGTCCGGCACGAGCAGTACTTC
CDR3aa: CASSLAGVRHEQYF

abundance: -
j_gene: TRBJ2-3
d_gene: -
v_gene: TRBV2
CDR3nt: TGTGCCAGCCCCGCGGACCCGAACACAGATACGCAGTATTTT
CDR3aa: CASPADPNTDTQYF

abundance: many
j_gene: TRBJ1-6
d_gene: TRBD1
v_gene: TRBV5-1
CDR3nt: TGCGCCAGCAGGGAAGGGACAGGGGCGGAATCACCCCTCCACTTT
CDR3aa: CASREGTGAESPLHF

abundance: few
j_gene: TRBJ2-3
d_gene: TRBD2
v_gene: TRBV18
CDR3nt: TGTGCCAGCTCACCTCCTATGGGGGGGGTCACAGATACGCAGTATTTT
CDR3aa: CASSPPMGGVTDTQYF

abundance: few
j_gene: TRBJ2-3
d_gene: -
v_gene: TRBV4-2
CDR3nt: TGTGCCAGCAGCCAAGAGAGCCAGGGGGATACGCAGTATTTT
CDR3aa: CASSQESQGDTQYF

abundance: few
j_gene: TRBJ1-5
d_gene: -
v_gene: TRBV29-1
CDR3nt: TGCAGCGCGAGTTGGGGAAATCAGCCCCAGCATTTT
CDR3aa: CSASWGNQPQHF

abundance: few
j_gene: TRBJ1-1
d_gene: -
v_gene: TRBV5-1
CDR3nt: TGCGCCAGCAGCGAGCCCGGGGCAACTGAAGCTTTCTTT
CDR3aa: CASSEPGATEAFF

abundance: -
j_gene: TRBJ2-1
d_gene: TRBD1
v_gene: TRBV7-8
CDR3nt: TGTGCCAGCAGCCAAGCCCGAACAGGGGCCGCCCCGCAGTTCTTC
CDR3aa: CASSQARTGAAPQFF

abundance: many
j_gene: TRBJ2-1
d_gene: TRBD2
v_gene: TRBV12-3/TRBV12-4
CDR3nt: TGTGCCAGCAGGTCCGGGACTAGCGGGGCCAATGAGCAGTTCTTC
CDR3aa: CASRSGTSGANEQFF

abundance: few
j_gene: TRBJ2-1
d_gene: -
v_gene: TRBV24-1
CDR3nt: TGTGCCACCAGTAGCAGGTTCTACAATGAGCAGTTCTTC
CDR3aa: CATSSRFYNEQFF

abundance: -
j_gene: TRBJ2-7
d_gene: -
v_gene: TRBV25-1
CDR3nt: TGTGCCAGCAGTGAAGCCCCTCCCGGAATCACCGAGCAGTACTTC
CDR3aa: CASSEAPPGITEQYF

abundance: many
j_gene: TRBJ2-7
d_gene: -
v_gene: TRBV7-2
CDR3nt: TGTGCCAGCAGCGACCGGAGGGAGCGCGAGCAGTACTTC
CDR3aa: CASSDRREREQYF

abundance: many
j_gene: TRBJ1-2
d_gene: -
v_gene: TRBV20-1
CDR3nt: TGCAGTGCTAGAGGTGGGCGAGTAGACGGCTACACCTTC
CDR3aa: CSARGGRVDGYTF

abundance: many
j_gene: TRBJ2-1
d_gene: -
v_gene: TRBV5-1
CDR3nt: TGCGCCAGCAGCCAACAGAGCAGCTCCTACAATGAGCAGTTCTTC
CDR3aa: CASSQQSSSYNEQFF

abundance: -
j_gene: TRBJ2-3
d_gene: TRBD2
v_gene: TRBV19
CDR3nt: TGTGCCAGTTCCCCCCACCGGACTAGCGGGGGGGAGGGAGATACGCAGTATTTT
CDR3aa: CASSPHRTSGGEGDTQYF

abundance: few
j_gene: TRBJ2-1
d_gene: -
v_gene: TRBV12-3/TRBV12-4
CDR3nt: TGTGCCAGCAGTTTAGTCCTATCAGAGCAGTTCTTC
CDR3aa: CASSLVLSEQFF

abundance: few
j_gene: TRBJ1-4
d_gene: -
v_gene: TRBV9
CDR3nt: TGTGCCAGCGCGAGGGGAGAGGAAAAACTGTTTTTT
CDR3aa: CASARGEEKLFF

abundance: few
j_gene: TRBJ1-1
d_gene: -
v_gene: TRBV18
CDR3nt: TGTGCCAGCTCACGGAGTGGAGGCGATTACACTGAAGCTTTCTTT
CDR3aa: CASSRSGGDYTEAFF

abundance: few
j_gene: TRBJ1-2
d_gene: -
v_gene: TRBV7-9
CDR3nt: TGTGCCAGCAGCTTAGACGGGACCTATGGCTACACCTTC
CDR3aa: CASSLDGTYGYTF

abundance: -
j_gene: TRBJ1-4
d_gene: -
v_gene: TRBV20-1
CDR3nt: TGCAGTGCTCGGTCAAAGGGGGAAAAACTGTTTTTT
CDR3aa: CSARSKGEKLFF

abundance: -
j_gene: TRBJ1-5
d_gene: TRBD1
v_gene: TRBV18
CDR3nt: TGTGCCAGCTCACCAAGCGGACAGGGTGATCAGCCCCAGCATTTT
CDR3aa: CASSPSGQGDQPQHF

abundance: -
j_gene: TRBJ1-1
d_gene: -
v_gene: TRBV7-6
CDR3nt: TGTGCCAGCACCAGACGGGGAAACACTGAAGCTTTCTTT
CDR3aa: CASTRRGNTEAFF

abundance: many
j_gene: TRBJ1-1
d_gene: -
v_gene: TRBV5-8
CDR3nt: TGTGCCAGCAGACAGGATCTGAATACCGCTTTCTTT
CDR3aa: CASRQDLNTAFF

abundance: many
j_gene: TRBJ2-7
d_gene: TRBD1
v_gene: TRBV7-8
CDR3nt: TGTGCCAGCAGCTTCCCCGGGACAGGGAGAAACGAGCAGTACTTC
CDR3aa: CASSFPGTGRNEQYF

abundance: -
j_gene: TRBJ2-7
d_gene: -
v_gene: TRBV12-3/TRBV12-4
CDR3nt: TGTGCCAGCAGTTTTTGGACAGTCTCCTACGAGCAGTACTTC
CDR3aa: CASSFWTVSYEQYF

abundance: many
j_gene: TRBJ2-5
d_gene: -
v_gene: TRBV21-1
CDR3nt: TGTGCCAGCAGCAAGGAGACCCAGTACTTC
CDR3aa: CASSKETQYF

abundance: -
j_gene: TRBJ1-1
d_gene: TRBD1
v_gene: TRBV5-1
CDR3nt: TGCGCCAGCAGGGGACAGTTGAACACTGAAGCTTTCTTT
CDR3aa: CASRGQLNTEAFF

abundance: -
j_gene: TRBJ2-3
d_gene: TRBD2
v_gene: TRBV7-2
CDR3nt: TGTGCCAGCAGGATAGCGGGGGGGACAGATACGCAGTATTTT
CDR3aa: CASRIAGGTDTQYF

abundance: few
j_gene: TRBJ1-2
d_gene: -
v_gene: TRBV7-9
CDR3nt: TGTGCCAGCAGCCCATGGGACGAAAGAGCTAACTATGGCTACACCTTC
CDR3aa: CASSPWDERANYGYTF

abundance: few
j_gene: TRBJ2-3
d_gene: -
v_gene: TRBV24-1
CDR3nt: TGTGCCACCAGAAGACCACAGGGATACACAGATACGCAGTATTTT
CDR3aa: CATRRPQGYTDTQYF